A selection of T cell receptor beta chains follows, all from one sample in a study of patients and donors after allogeneic stem cell transplantation. TCRdb recomputed calls from the RT-PCR reads with MiXCR, one row per CDR3 protein. This table has around 200,000 distinct CDR3 sequences, roughly 38% appearing once. The material sequenced was blood, either unsorted or a sorted T cell fraction (not recorded which). Every receptor here comes from a human donor who was either an allogeneic HSCT recipient or a stem cell or donor lymphocyte infusion donor (not recorded which). It is not recorded whose cells these are; they may come from a transplant donor. Each CDR3 is given with its conserved first and last residue. Fields, in order: V gene, J gene, D gene, clone size, CDR3 DNA, CDR3 protein. The D gene is left open where the match is weak. Clone sizes are given selectively: once, few, many, or a class where the clone is expanded.

TRBV6-6	TRBJ1-3	TRBD1	few	TGTGCCAGCAGAGACAGGGATGGAAACACCATATATTTT	CASRDRDGNTIYF
TRBV4-1	TRBJ1-2	TRBD1	NA	TGCGCCAGCAGCCAGTTCACAGGGGACTATGGCTACACCTTC	CASSQFTGDYGYTF
TRBV5-5	TRBJ2-7	NA	NA	TGTGCCAGCAGCTTGATATCGGGCGAGCAGTACTTC	CASSLISGEQYF
TRBV20-1	TRBJ1-1	NA	NA	TGCAGTGCTAGAGAGTGGGGCAGAAGCACTGAAGCTTTCTTT	CSAREWGRSTEAFF
TRBV5-1	TRBJ1-5	NA	NA	TGCGCCAGCAGCTTGGACCCAGCTCTCAATCAGCCCCAGCATTTT	CASSLDPALNQPQHF
TRBV12-3/TRBV12-4	TRBJ1-5	TRBD1	few	TGTGCCAGCAGTTTGGGGACAGGGAACAATCAGCCCCAGCATTTT	CASSLGTGNNQPQHF
TRBV7-2	TRBJ2-1	TRBD1	NA	TGTGCCAGCAGCTTAAGTGTCTTTGGGACAGAGTACAATGAGCAGTTCTTC	CASSLSVFGTEYNEQFF
TRBV12-3/TRBV12-4	TRBJ1-4	TRBD1	few	TGTGCCAGCAGTTTCACAGGGGGGAGTGAAAAACTGTTTTTT	CASSFTGGSEKLFF
TRBV4-1	TRBJ1-2	NA	few	TGCGCCAGCAGCCAAGATCTATATGGCTACACCTTC	CASSQDLYGYTF
TRBV5-1	TRBJ1-2	TRBD1	once	TGCGCCAGCAGCTTCGCCGACAGGGGATCTGCGGGCTATGGCTACACCTTC	CASSFADRGSAGYGYTF
TRBV12-3/TRBV12-4	TRBJ1-4	NA	NA	TGTGCCAGCAGGGGGGGACGGATCGAAAAACTGTTTTTT	CASRGGRIEKLFF
TRBV7-2	TRBJ2-3	NA	few	TGTGCCAGCACCCGGAGTCCACACAGAGATACGCAGTATTTT	CASTRSPHRDTQYF
TRBV4-3	TRBJ1-2	NA	NA	TGCGCCAGCAGCCAAAGCAGCCAGTCCTATGGCTACACCTTC	CASSQSSQSYGYTF
TRBV5-1	TRBJ2-5	NA	NA	TGCGCCAGCAGCTTGAATGCCGAAGAGACCCAGTACTTC	CASSLNAEETQYF
TRBV11-2	TRBJ2-1	NA	NA	TGTGCCAGCAGCTTAGTGGCGAATTACAATGAGCAGTTCTTC	CASSLVANYNEQFF
TRBV5-1	TRBJ1-2	NA	once	TGCGCCAGCAGCGGGGGGACCCTTGACTATGGCTACACCTTC	CASSGGTLDYGYTF
TRBV12-3/TRBV12-4	TRBJ1-2	NA	NA	TGTGCCAGCAGTTCACAGGGTTACGGCGGCTACACCTTC	CASSSQGYGGYTF
TRBV3-1	TRBJ1-2	NA	few	TGTGCCAGCAGCCGCACCCGGGACATCAACTATGGCTACACCTTC	CASSRTRDINYGYTF
TRBV4-1	TRBJ2-3	NA	NA	TGCGCCAGCAGCCACCCCCAGACAGATACGCAGTATTTT	CASSHPQTDTQYF
TRBV11-2	TRBJ1-3	NA	NA	TGTGCCAGCAGCCCACGTATTTCTGGAAACACCATATATTTT	CASSPRISGNTIYF
TRBV2	TRBJ1-2	NA	NA	TGTGCCAGCACCTACAGGGTGAGGCCCTATGGCTACACCTTC	CASTYRVRPYGYTF
TRBV18	TRBJ1-6	NA	few	TGTGCCAGCTCACCACCGTCCGAACCCCGGGGGTCACCCCTCCACTTT	CASSPPSEPRGSPLHF
TRBV25-1	TRBJ2-3	NA	NA	TGTGCCAGCAGTGATCCCGGACGAGGGTCAGATACGCAGTATTTT	CASSDPGRGSDTQYF
TRBV30	TRBJ1-1	NA	NA	TGTGCCTGGATTGGGAACACTGAAGCTTTCTTT	CAWIGNTEAFF
TRBV27	TRBJ2-7	NA	NA	TGTGCCAGCAGTTCCGGGTGGCGCTACGAGCAGTACTTC	CASSSGWRYEQYF
TRBV3-1	TRBJ2-5	NA	NA	TGTGCCAGCACGGCAATCCAAGAGACCCAGTACTTC	CASTAIQETQYF
TRBV9	TRBJ2-1	NA	NA	TGTGCCAGCAGCGCCACGGAGGGGCCGGGTAATGAGCAGTTCTTC	CASSATEGPGNEQFF
TRBV9	TRBJ1-6	NA	NA	TGTGCCAGCAGCGCCCGCGGCAGGGGCAATTCACCCCTCCACTTT	CASSARGRGNSPLHF
TRBV20-1	TRBJ2-4	NA	few	TGCAGTGTCGGAGCCAAAAACATTCAGTACTTC	CSVGAKNIQYF
TRBV12-3/TRBV12-4	TRBJ2-4	TRBD1	few	TGTGCCAGCAGTTTAATCGGGACAGGAGCCAAAAACATTCAGTACTTC	CASSLIGTGAKNIQYF
TRBV20-1	TRBJ1-5	NA	NA	TGCAGTGCTAGAGATCCGAGCAATCAGCCCCAGCATTTT	CSARDPSNQPQHF
TRBV2	TRBJ2-7	NA	NA	TGTGCCACCCAAGGGGGGTTCTCCTACGAGCAGTACTTC	CATQGGFSYEQYF
TRBV5-1	TRBJ1-4	TRBD1	medium-sized	TGCGCCAGCAGCCCCATAGACAGGGAGGGACAACTGTTTTTT	CASSPIDREGQLFF
TRBV12-3/TRBV12-4	TRBJ2-5	TRBD1	few	TGTGCCAGCAGTCCCCGGACAGGGAGACAAGAGACCCAGTACTTC	CASSPRTGRQETQYF
TRBV20-1	TRBJ1-1	NA	NA	TGCAGTGGGGGGACTCGGACTGAAGCTTTCTTT	CSGGTRTEAFF
TRBV7-2	TRBJ1-1	TRBD1	few	TGTGCCAGCAGCGCGACAGGGCCCTTTGAAGCTTTCTTT	CASSATGPFEAFF
TRBV12-3/TRBV12-4	TRBJ2-7	NA	few	TGTGCCAGCAGTTTTGGGTTCCCATCCTACGAGCAGTACTTC	CASSFGFPSYEQYF
TRBV29-1	TRBJ2-3	TRBD1	NA	TGCAGTCGACAGGGTTCCTGCACAGATACGCAGTATTTT	CSRQGSCTDTQYF
TRBV20-1	TRBJ1-5	NA	NA	TGCAGTGCTGCGGGAGGTAGCAATCAGCCCCAGCATTTT	CSAAGGSNQPQHF
TRBV6-2/TRBV6-3	TRBJ1-4	NA	few	TGTGCCAGCAGTTACGGTGCGGCGATGGAAAAACTGTTTTTT	CASSYGAAMEKLFF
TRBV6-1	TRBJ1-2	NA	NA	TGTGCCAGCAGTGAAGCGCAGGGCTACACCTTC	CASSEAQGYTF
TRBV7-7	TRBJ2-5	NA	NA	TGTGCCAGCAGCTTCCTCAAGGGCGAGACCCAGTACTTC	CASSFLKGETQYF
TRBV20-1	TRBJ1-1	NA	NA	TGCAGTGCTAGAGAGCTGGACAGGAACACTGAAGCTTTCTTT	CSARELDRNTEAFF
TRBV29-1	TRBJ1-1	TRBD1	few	TGCAGCGTTGGACAGGGGGCTACTGAAGCTTTCTTT	CSVGQGATEAFF
TRBV27	TRBJ1-1	NA	NA	TGTGCCAGCAGTTTATCGTGGGGTGGAACTGAAGCTTTCTTT	CASSLSWGGTEAFF
TRBV20-1	TRBJ2-4	TRBD1	NA	TGCAGTGCAGCCGGGACAGGGGTAGCCAAAAACATTCAGTACTTC	CSAAGTGVAKNIQYF
TRBV4-1	TRBJ1-6	NA	NA	TGCGCCAGCAGCCAAGTGTTCGTGCGGGTTTCACCCCTCCACTTT	CASSQVFVRVSPLHF
TRBV10-3	TRBJ1-1	TRBD1	NA	TGTGCCATCAGTGGCAGGGGGCAGAACACTGAAGCTTTCTTT	CAISGRGQNTEAFF
TRBV20-1	TRBJ2-1	NA	NA	TGCAGTGCTAGGAGAGGACGGTTTGTGCAGTTCTTC	CSARRGRFVQFF